This note documents a single T cell receptor (beta chain) sequence. Its matching antigen is unknown. The data were taken from a study of T cell responses to AZD1222 COVID-19 vaccine. General study results and limits: When two AZD1222 doses had been given, Spike-specific TCR breadth and depth rose. Unmutated variant regions are reportedly targeted by nearly half of spike-specific TCRs. Dominant at 160-218 and 743-854, vaccine-associated CD4 TCRs also spanned spike.

CDR1 is ENHRY and CDR2 is SYGVKD in the germline V gene. The CDR3 consists of 13 residues. V lost 6 bases and J 5 bases, leaving 14 bases between the germline ends. Data came from immunoSEQ multiplex PCR; TCRdb stores just in-frame clones and leaves some out. The sample includes some 100,000 clones, approximately 91% seen only once; the top ten take 9.5% to 15%. The TCR was taken from an adult in good health. Here the sequenced sample was peripheral blood, taken on day 0 of MenACWY control vaccination. This chain links TRBV10-3 with TRBJ2-7, with a weak D call TRBD2 (5 bases). CDR3 region: CAIRPRDLDEQYF. The CDR3 DNA reads TGTGCCATCAGGCCCCGGGATCTTGACGAGCAGTACTTC.